This is a list of T cell receptor beta chains from one sample in a study of T cells after posttransplantation cyclophosphamide. Using immunoSEQ multiplex PCR, the repertoire was profiled, and TCRdb retains in-frame clones only, with some absent. The data hold tens of thousands of clones, with 90% to 95% observed a single time. The sample consisted of PBMCs. The receptors were sampled from a woman in her twenties or thirties in good health and a related stem cell transplant donor. CDR3s include the opening cysteine and the closing phenylalanine or tryptophan. The D gene is left open where the match is weak. Rows may omit the clone size; those that give it use once, few, many or a size class.

TRBV27	NA	NA	TRBJ1-2	TGTGCCAGCTCCCGTGGGGACACAAACTATGGCTACACCTTC	CASSRGDTNYGYTF
TRBV27	NA	TRBD2	TRBJ2-5	TGTGCCAGCAGTCCTACCGGACTAGCGGGGACGTCCCAAGAGACCCAGTACTTC	CASSPTGLAGTSQETQYF
TRBV5-1	NA	TRBD1	TRBJ2-7	TGCGCCAGCGGGCCGGGACAGGCTTACTCCTACGAGCAGTACTTC	CASGPGQAYSYEQYF
TRBV19	NA	NA	TRBJ1-2	TGTGCCAGTAGTATCTCGTGGGAGGGTGCCGGCTACACCTTC	CASSISWEGAGYTF
TRBV7-7	NA	NA	TRBJ2-3	TGTGCCAGCAGCTTAGTGGCAGGGGGGAGCACAGATACGCAGTATTTT	CASSLVAGGSTDTQYF
TRBV2	once	NA	TRBJ1-5	TGTGCCAGCAGTGACTATCCTCTACCCCAGCATTTT	CASSDYPLPQHF
TRBV10-2	NA	NA	TRBJ1-5	TGCGCCAGCAGGTGGACAGACGATCAGCCCCAGCATTTT	CASRWTDDQPQHF
TRBV11-2	NA	NA	TRBJ2-1	TGTGCCAGCAGCTTGGGGGGGACAAACAATGAGCAGTTCTTC	CASSLGGTNNEQFF
TRBV7-2	NA	NA	TRBJ2-2	TGTGCCAGCAGCTTAGAAGTGGGGGGAAGCGGGGAGCTGTTTTTT	CASSLEVGGSGELFF
TRBV18	NA	TRBD1	TRBJ2-5	TGTGCCAGCTCACCCGACCGGGACAGGGGTAAATCCGCGTACTTC	CASSPDRDRGKSAYF
TRBV5-1	once	NA	TRBJ1-1	TGCGCCAGCAGCTTGGTACAAGTGAACACTGAAGCTTTCTTT	CASSLVQVNTEAFF
TRBV7-9	once	NA	TRBJ1-1	TGTGCCAGCAGCCCCTGGGGGGTAACTGAAGCTTTCTTT	CASSPWGVTEAFF
TRBV5-6	NA	NA	TRBJ2-1	TGTGCCAGCAGCTTGTTGTTCGGTAGCTCCTACAATGAGCAGTTCTTC	CASSLLFGSSYNEQFF
TRBV2	NA	NA	TRBJ1-1	TGTGCCAGCCGGGGGGGCACTGAAGCTTTCTTT	CASRGGTEAFF
TRBV12-5	NA	NA	TRBJ1-1	TGTGCTAGTGGTTTGTTGTACAGCACTGAAGCTTTCTTT	CASGLLYSTEAFF
TRBV25-1	NA	NA	TRBJ1-6	TGTGCCAGCAGTGACCCTATAACAGGGCCTAATTCACCCCTCCACTTT	CASSDPITGPNSPLHF
TRBV5-1	NA	NA	TRBJ2-7	TGCGCCAGCAGCTTGACCGGGGGATGGCACGAGCAGTACTTC	CASSLTGGWHEQYF
TRBV7-2	NA	NA	TRBJ2-1	TGTGCCAGCAGCTTACTTTTCGCTAGCCCCCCCTACAATGAGCAGTTCTTC	CASSLLFASPPYNEQFF
TRBV6-1	NA	TRBD2	TRBJ2-2	TGTGCCAGCAGTGAAGGGGCGGGGGGGCCCGGGGAGCTGTTTTTT	CASSEGAGGPGELFF
TRBV7-9	NA	NA	TRBJ1-1	TGTGCCAGCAGCCGCCAGCAGGGAGGTACTTTCTTT	CASSRQQGGTFF
TRBV5-4	once	TRBD1	TRBJ1-2	TGTGCCAGCAGACGGGGGACAGGCCATAACTATGGCTACACCTTC	CASRRGTGHNYGYTF
TRBV7-6	NA	TRBD1	TRBJ1-2	TGTGCCAGCAGCTCCAACCCCGGGACAGGGGGCGGTGGCTACACCTTC	CASSSNPGTGGGGYTF
TRBV30	once	NA	TRBJ1-2	TGTGCCTGGAGTGTACTATGGGGGCGAGGCTACACCTTC	CAWSVLWGRGYTF
TRBV4-3	NA	TRBD1	TRBJ2-7	TGCGCCAGCAGCCGCGGACAGGGCCACTACGAGCAGTACTTC	CASSRGQGHYEQYF
TRBV7-2	NA	NA	TRBJ2-2	TGTGCCAGCAGCTTATGGGCAGCCTGGAACACCGGGGAGCTGTTTTTT	CASSLWAAWNTGELFF
TRBV11-2	NA	NA	TRBJ2-1	TGTGCCAGCAGCCCGTTCCGGAGAAGCTCCTACAATGAGCAGTTCTTC	CASSPFRRSSYNEQFF
TRBV4-1	NA	TRBD1	TRBJ1-5	TGCGCCAGCAGCCAAGAGCTCACAGGGGAAGGTCAGCCCCAGCATTTT	CASSQELTGEGQPQHF
TRBV19	NA	NA	TRBJ2-5	TGTGCCAGTAGTCTCGGGACAATTCTAGAGACCCAGTACTTC	CASSLGTILETQYF
TRBV7-9	once	TRBD1	TRBJ2-7	TGTGCCAGCAGCCTGAGGGACAGGGCGCAGTACTTC	CASSLRDRAQYF
TRBV5-4	NA	TRBD2	TRBJ2-7	TGTGCCAGCAGCCAAATAGCGGCGGGGGAAGGAAGCGAGCAGTACTTC	CASSQIAAGEGSEQYF
TRBV7-9	NA	NA	TRBJ2-7	TGTGCCAGCAGCTTATATGACGAGCAGTACTTC	CASSLYDEQYF
TRBV30	NA	TRBD1	TRBJ1-1	TGTGCCTGTAGCAACAGGGGACAGGGTGGCACTGAAGCTTTCTTT	CACSNRGQGGTEAFF
TRBV7-2	NA	NA	TRBJ1-2	TGTGCCAGCAGCCAAGACAGCTATGGCTACACCTTC	CASSQDSYGYTF
TRBV7-9	NA	TRBD1	TRBJ2-5	TGTGCCAGCAGCTTAGTAGGGGGACAGGCGCGGCAGTACTTC	CASSLVGGQARQYF
TRBV19	NA	NA	TRBJ2-6	TGTGCCAGTAGTGGGGGGGGCGCCGGGGCCAACGTCCTGACTTTC	CASSGGGAGANVLTF
TRBV6-5	NA	NA	TRBJ1-1	TGTGCCAGCAGTTGGGGGGGCAACACTGAAGCTTTCTTT	CASSWGGNTEAFF
TRBV28	NA	NA	TRBJ1-2	TGTGCCAGCAGCCTCCCTGGGCAGGGTGGTATCTATGGCTACACCTTC	CASSLPGQGGIYGYTF
TRBV7-9	NA	NA	TRBJ2-1	TGTGCCAGCAGCTTAGTGGACAAATTGTTCTTC	CASSLVDKLFF
TRBV7-7	NA	TRBD2	TRBJ2-1	TGTGCCAGCAGCCCATTGGCTAGCGGGGGTACTGAGCAGTTCTTC	CASSPLASGGTEQFF
TRBV7-2	NA	NA	TRBJ1-1	TGTGCCAGCAGCTCGACAGGTTCGCTACTGAACACTGAAGCTTTCTTT	CASSSTGSLLNTEAFF
TRBV6-1	few	NA	TRBJ1-2	TGTGCCAGCAGTGAAGCGGAACAGGGTCCTAACACCTTC	CASSEAEQGPNTF
TRBV7-3	NA	NA	TRBJ2-6	TGTGCCAGCAGCTTAGGGCGGACTACTGGGGCCAACGTCCTGACTTTC	CASSLGRTTGANVLTF
TRBV5-1	NA	NA	TRBJ2-1	TGCGCCAGCAGCTGGGGTGCGGGGCCCGGGGATGAGCAGTTCTTC	CASSWGAGPGDEQFF
TRBV2	NA	NA	TRBJ2-7	TGTGCCAGCAGTTGGGACACCTCCTACGAGCAGTACTTC	CASSWDTSYEQYF
TRBV28	NA	TRBD1	TRBJ2-2	TGTGCCAGCTGGGACAGGGGAGGATCCGGGGAGCTGTTTTTT	CASWDRGGSGELFF
TRBV5-6	NA	NA	TRBJ1-1	TGTGCCAGCAGCTTGATTCAGGGTGGAAACACTGAAGCTTTCTTT	CASSLIQGGNTEAFF
TRBV5-4	NA	NA	TRBJ1-1	TGTGCCAGCAGCTTGGTATTTGGGACACCGAACACTGAATCTTTCTTT	CASSLVFGTPNTESFF
TRBV6-4	few	NA	TRBJ1-2	TGTGCCAGCAGTGACGGAGAAGGCTATGGCTACACCTTC	CASSDGEGYGYTF
TRBV5-6	NA	NA	TRBJ2-7	TGTGCCAGCAGCCCAGTCGGAGCTTACGAGCAGTACTTC	CASSPVGAYEQYF
TRBV5-8	NA	TRBD1	TRBJ1-4	TGTGCCAGCAGCCTTGGACAGGCCGAACAGATTGAAAAACTGTTTTTT	CASSLGQAEQIEKLFF
TRBV14	NA	NA	TRBJ2-3	TGTGCCAGCAGCCGCGGCATCGCACTAGGGACAGATACGCAGTATTTT	CASSRGIALGTDTQYF
TRBV7-9	NA	NA	TRBJ1-2	TGTGCCAGCAGCTTAGCGGGGCTAAACTATGGCTACACCTTC	CASSLAGLNYGYTF
TRBV28	NA	NA	TRBJ2-3	TGTGCCAGCAGTTTATCACGGGGAATGGATACGCAGTATTTT	CASSLSRGMDTQYF
TRBV6-1	once	NA	TRBJ1-5	TGTGCCAGCAGTGAGACACAGGAAAATCAGCCCCAGCATTTT	CASSETQENQPQHF
TRBV20-1	NA	NA	TRBJ2-5	TGCAGTGCTGGAGGGGGCGGGACCCAGTACTTC	CSAGGGGTQYF
TRBV6-6	once	NA	TRBJ1-5	TGTGCCAGCAGGGACGCGGGGGATCAGCCCCAGCATTTT	CASRDAGDQPQHF